This T cell receptor (beta chain) was sequenced during a study of blood T cell repertoires in COVID-19. At the level of the study: Donors in the United States, Italy and Spain gave samples during acute or convalescent COVID-19. From T cells, B-cell-depleted T cells, or PBMCs came the material, which was cDNA or gDNA.

This clone showed up just a few times. Seattle-derived patients entered the study during active infection and were followed longitudinally. There are 14 residues in the CDR3. Germline loops: CDR1 SGHDT, CDR2 YYEEEE. Trimming cost V 4 bases and J 5 bases, with 15 bases left between them. Original processing methods: Estimation of nucleated cell counts relied on the amplification of reference gene primers. Using immunoSEQ multiplex PCR, the repertoire was profiled, and TCRdb retains in-frame clones only, with some absent. From that table come the V and J calls and clone size; the DNA was used to work out D and trimming. This table holds 95,000 to 150,000 clones, 90% found once.

The rearrangement uses TRBV5-6 and TRBJ1-2; TRBD1 might be the D (6 bases). The specimen sequenced was peripheral blood. This clonotype was obtained from a woman aged 60-75 years with COVID-19, enrolled during active disease. The CDR3 sequence: CASSETGLGYGYTF. The CDR3 nucleotides read TGTGCCAGCAGCGAAACAGGGCTTGGGTATGGCTACACCTTC.